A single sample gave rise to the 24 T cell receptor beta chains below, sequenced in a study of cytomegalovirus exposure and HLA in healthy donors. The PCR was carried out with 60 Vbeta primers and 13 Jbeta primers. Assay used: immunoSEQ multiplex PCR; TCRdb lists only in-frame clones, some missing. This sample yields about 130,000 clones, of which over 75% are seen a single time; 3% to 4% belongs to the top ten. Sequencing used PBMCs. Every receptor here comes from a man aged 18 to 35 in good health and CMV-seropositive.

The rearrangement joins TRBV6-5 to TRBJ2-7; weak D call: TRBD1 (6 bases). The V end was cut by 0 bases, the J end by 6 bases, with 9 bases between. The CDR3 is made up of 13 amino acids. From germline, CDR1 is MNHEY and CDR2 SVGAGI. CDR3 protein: CASSYSRGGEQYF. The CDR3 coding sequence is TGTGCCAGCAGTTACTCGAGAGGGGGCGAGCAGTACTTC.

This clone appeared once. The DNA of the CDR3 is TGTGCCAGTAGTGTCCGGGAGGTACAAACAGATACGCAGTATTTT. Amino acids: CASSVREVQTDTQYF. This chain uses TRBV19 with TRBJ2-3; 7 bases match TRBD2. This CDR3 spans 15 amino acids. V shed 5 bases and J 3 bases; nucleotides not matched to a gene: 8. The germline V gene encodes CDR1 LNHDA and CDR2 SQIVND (reference sequence).

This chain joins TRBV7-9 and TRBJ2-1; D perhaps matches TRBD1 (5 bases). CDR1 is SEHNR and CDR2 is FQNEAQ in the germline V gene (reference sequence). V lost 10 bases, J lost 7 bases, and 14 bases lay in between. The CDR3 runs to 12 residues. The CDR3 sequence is CATVLRGNEQFF. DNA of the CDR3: TGTGCCACCGTCCTAAGGGGAAATGAGCAGTTCTTC.

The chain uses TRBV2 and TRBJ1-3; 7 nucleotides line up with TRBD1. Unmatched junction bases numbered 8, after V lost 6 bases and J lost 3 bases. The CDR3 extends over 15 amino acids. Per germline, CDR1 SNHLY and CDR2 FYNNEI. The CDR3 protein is CASRGTDDVGNTIYF. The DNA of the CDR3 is TGTGCCAGCAGGGGGACAGACGACGTTGGAAACACCATATATTTT. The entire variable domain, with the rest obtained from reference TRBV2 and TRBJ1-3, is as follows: EPEVTQTPSHQVTQMGQEVILRCVPISNHLYFYWYRQILGQKVEFLVSFYNNEISEKSEIFDDQFSVERPDGSNFTLKIRSTKLEDSAMYFCASRGTDDVGNTIYFGEGSWLTVV.

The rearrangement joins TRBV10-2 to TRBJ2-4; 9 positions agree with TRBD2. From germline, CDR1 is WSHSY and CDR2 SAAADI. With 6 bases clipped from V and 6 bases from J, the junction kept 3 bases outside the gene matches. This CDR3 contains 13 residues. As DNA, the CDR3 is TGCGCCAGCAGCGTACTAGCGGGAAACATTCAGTACTTC. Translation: CASSVLAGNIQYF.

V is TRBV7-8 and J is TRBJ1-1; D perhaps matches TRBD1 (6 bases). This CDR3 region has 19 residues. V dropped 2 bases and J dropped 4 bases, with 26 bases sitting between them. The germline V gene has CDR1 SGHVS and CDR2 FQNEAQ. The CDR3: CASSLSGIVWGGFGTEAFF. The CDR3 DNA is TGTGCCAGCAGCTTATCCGGTATTGTTTGGGGGGGCTTTGGCACTGAAGCTTTCTTT.

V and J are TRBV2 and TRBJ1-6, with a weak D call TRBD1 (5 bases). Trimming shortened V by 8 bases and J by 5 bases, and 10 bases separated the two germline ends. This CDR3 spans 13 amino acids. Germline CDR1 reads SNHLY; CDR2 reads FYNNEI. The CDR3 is CASWGDHNSPLHF. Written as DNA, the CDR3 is TGTGCCAGCTGGGGGGACCATAATTCACCCCTCCACTTT.

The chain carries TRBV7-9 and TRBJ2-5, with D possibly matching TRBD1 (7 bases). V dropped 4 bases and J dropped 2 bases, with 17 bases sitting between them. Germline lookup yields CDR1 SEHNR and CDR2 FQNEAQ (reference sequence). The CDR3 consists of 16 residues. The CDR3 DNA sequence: TGTGCCAGCAGCTCCAGGGGGGCTCGACGACAAGAGACCCAGTACTTC. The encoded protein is CASSSRGARRQETQYF.

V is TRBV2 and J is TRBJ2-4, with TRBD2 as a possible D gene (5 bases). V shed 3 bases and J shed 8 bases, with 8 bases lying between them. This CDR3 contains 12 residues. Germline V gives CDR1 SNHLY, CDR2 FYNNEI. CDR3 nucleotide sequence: TGTGCCAGCAGTGAGAGGGCGGACATTCAGTACTTC. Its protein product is CASSERADIQYF.

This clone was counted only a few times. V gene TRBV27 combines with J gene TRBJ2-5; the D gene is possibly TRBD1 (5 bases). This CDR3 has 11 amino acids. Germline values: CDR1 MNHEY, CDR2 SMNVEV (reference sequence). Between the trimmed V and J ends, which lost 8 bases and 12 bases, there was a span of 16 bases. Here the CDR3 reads CASGGTGVKYF. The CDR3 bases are TGTGCCAGCGGCGGTACAGGTGTAAAGTACTTC.

The CDR3 sequence is CSVLGGGVFNEQFF. The CDR3 nucleotides are TGCAGCGTTCTAGGGGGCGGAGTGTTTAATGAGCAGTTCTTC. The chain couples TRBV29-1 to TRBJ2-1, with 7 bases matching TRBD1. CDR3 length: 14 residues. CDR1 is SQVTM, CDR2 ANQGSEA, per germline. The junction had 11 bases not matched to a gene; V was cut back by 5 bases and J by 7 bases.

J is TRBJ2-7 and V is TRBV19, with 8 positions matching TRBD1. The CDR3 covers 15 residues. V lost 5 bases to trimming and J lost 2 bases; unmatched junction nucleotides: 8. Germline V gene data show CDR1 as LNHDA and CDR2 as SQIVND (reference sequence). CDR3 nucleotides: TGTGCCAGTAGTCTCCCCGGACAGGGAACCTACGAGCAGTACTTC. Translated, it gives CASSLPGQGTYEQYF.

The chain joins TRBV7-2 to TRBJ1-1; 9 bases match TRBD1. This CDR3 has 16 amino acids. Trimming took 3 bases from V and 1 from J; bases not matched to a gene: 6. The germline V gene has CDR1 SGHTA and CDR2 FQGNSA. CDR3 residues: CASSFNRDRANTEAFF. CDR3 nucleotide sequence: TGTGCCAGCAGCTTTAACCGGGACAGGGCGAACACTGAAGCTTTCTTT. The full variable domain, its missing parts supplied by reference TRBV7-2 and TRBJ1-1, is GAGVSQSPSNKVTEKGKDVELRCDPISGHTALYWYRQSLGQGLEFLIYFQGNSAPDKSGLPSDRFSAERTGGSVSTLTIQRTQQEDSAVYLCASSFNRDRANTEAFFGQGTRLTVV.

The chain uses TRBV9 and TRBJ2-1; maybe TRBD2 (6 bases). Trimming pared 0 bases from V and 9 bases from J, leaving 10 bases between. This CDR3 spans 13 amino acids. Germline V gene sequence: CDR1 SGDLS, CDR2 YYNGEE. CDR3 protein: CASSVAGVSEQFF. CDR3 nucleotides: TGTGCCAGCAGCGTAGCGGGAGTGAGTGAGCAGTTCTTC.

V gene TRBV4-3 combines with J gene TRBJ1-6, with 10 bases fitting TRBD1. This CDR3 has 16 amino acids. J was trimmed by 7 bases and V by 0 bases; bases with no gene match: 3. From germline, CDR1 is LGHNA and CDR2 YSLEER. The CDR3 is CASSQEPGQGNSPLHF. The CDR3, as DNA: TGCGCCAGCAGCCAAGAACCGGGACAGGGGAATTCACCCCTCCACTTT.

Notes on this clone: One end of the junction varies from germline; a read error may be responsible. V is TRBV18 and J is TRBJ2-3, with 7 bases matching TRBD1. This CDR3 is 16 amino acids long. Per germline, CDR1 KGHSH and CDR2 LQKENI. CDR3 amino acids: CASSPLRDRPTDTQYF. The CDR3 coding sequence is TGTGCCAGCTCCCCACTCCGGGACAGACCCACAGATACGCAGTATTTT.

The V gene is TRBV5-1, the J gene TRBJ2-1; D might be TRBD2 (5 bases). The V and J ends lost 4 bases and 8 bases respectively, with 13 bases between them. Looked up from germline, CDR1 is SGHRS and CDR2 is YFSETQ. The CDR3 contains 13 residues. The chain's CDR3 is CASSSGVGDEQFF. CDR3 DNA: TGCGCCAGCAGCAGCGGTGTAGGCGATGAGCAGTTCTTC.

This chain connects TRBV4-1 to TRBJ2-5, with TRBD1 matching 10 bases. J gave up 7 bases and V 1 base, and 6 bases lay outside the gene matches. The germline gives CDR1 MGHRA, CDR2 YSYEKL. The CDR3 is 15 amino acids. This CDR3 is CASSQAPGQGLTQYF. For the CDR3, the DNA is TGCGCCAGCAGCCAAGCCCCGGGACAGGGGCTGACCCAGTACTTC.

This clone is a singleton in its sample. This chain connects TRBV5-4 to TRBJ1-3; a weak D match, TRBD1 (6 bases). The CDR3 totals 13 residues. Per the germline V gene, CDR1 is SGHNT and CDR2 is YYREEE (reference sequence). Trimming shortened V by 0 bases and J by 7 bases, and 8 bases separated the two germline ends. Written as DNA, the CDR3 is TGTGCCAGCAGCTTGGGACAGGATAACACCATATATTTT. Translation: CASSLGQDNTIYF.

The CDR3 spells CASSAQGHEAFF. In DNA form, the CDR3 reads TGTGCCAGCAGTGCCCAGGGGCATGAAGCTTTCTTT. V is TRBV2 and J is TRBJ1-1, with D possibly TRBD1 on 6 matching bases. The V end was cut by 4 bases, the J end by 7 bases, with 10 bases between. This CDR3 has 12 amino acids. Germline-derived CDR1 and CDR2 are SNHLY and FYNNEI.

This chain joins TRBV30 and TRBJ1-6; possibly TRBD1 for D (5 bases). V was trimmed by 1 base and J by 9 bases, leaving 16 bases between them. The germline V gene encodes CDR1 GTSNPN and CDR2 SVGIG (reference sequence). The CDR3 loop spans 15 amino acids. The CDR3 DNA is TGTGCCTGGAGTGCGTCTACAGGTGGAAGTTCACCCCTCCACTTT. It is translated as CAWSASTGGSSPLHF.

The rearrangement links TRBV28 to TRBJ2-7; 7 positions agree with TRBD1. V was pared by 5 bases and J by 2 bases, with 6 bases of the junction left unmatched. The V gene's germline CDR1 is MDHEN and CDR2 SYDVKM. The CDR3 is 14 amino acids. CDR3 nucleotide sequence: TGTGCCAGCAGTCCGCGGACAGGTACCTACGAGCAGTACTTC. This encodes CASSPRTGTYEQYF. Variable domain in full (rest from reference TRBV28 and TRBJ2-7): DVKVTQSSRYLVKRTGEKVFLECVQDMDHENMFWYRQDPGLGLRLIYFSYDVKMKEKGDIPEGYSVSREKKERFSLILESASTNQTSMYLCASSPRTGTYEQYFGPGTRLTVT.

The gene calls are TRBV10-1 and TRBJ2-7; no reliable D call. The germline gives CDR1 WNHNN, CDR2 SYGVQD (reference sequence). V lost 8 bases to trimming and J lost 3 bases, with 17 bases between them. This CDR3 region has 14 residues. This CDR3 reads CASPCLLVDYEQYF. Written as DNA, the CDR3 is TGCGCCAGCCCGTGTCTGTTAGTCGACTACGAGCAGTACTTC.

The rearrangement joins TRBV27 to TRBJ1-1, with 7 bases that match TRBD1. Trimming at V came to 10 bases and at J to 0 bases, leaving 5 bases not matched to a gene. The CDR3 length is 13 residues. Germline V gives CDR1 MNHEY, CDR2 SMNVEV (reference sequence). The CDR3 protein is CATQQGLNTEAFF. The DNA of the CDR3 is TGTGCCACGCAACAGGGGCTGAACACTGAAGCTTTCTTT.